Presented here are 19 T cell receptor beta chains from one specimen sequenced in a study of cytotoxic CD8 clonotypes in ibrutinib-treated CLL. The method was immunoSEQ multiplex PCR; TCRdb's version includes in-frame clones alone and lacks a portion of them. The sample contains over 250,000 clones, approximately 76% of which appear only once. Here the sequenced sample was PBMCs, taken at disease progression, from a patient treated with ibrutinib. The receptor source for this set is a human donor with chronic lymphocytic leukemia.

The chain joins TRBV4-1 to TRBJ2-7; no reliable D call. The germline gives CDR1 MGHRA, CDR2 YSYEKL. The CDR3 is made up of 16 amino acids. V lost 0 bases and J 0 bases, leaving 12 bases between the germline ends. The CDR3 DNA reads TGCGCCAGCAGCCAAGATCGGCGCGGAAGCTCCTACGAGCAGTACTTC. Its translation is CASSQDRRGSSYEQYF.

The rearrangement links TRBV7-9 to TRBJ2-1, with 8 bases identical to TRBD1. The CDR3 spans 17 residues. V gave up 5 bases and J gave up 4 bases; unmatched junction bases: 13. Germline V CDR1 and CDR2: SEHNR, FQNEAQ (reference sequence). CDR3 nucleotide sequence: TGTGCCAGCAGCCTACCGTTCGGACAGGGACTTTACAATGAGCAGTTCTTC. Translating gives CASSLPFGQGLYNEQFF.

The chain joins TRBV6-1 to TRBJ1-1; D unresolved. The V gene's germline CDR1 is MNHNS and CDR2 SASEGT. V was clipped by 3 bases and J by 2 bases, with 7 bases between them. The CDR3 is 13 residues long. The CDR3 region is CASSDGVNTEAFF. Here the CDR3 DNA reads TGTGCCAGCAGTGATGGAGTCAACACTGAAGCTTTCTTT.

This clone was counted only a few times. DNA for the CDR3: TGTGCCAGCAGATTGGGACAGTATACGCAGTATTTT. The encoded protein is CASRLGQYTQYF. The rearrangement links TRBV6-5 to TRBJ2-3, with 7 positions matching TRBD1. The length of the CDR3 is 12 residues. Trimming took 6 bases from V and 7 from J; bases not matched to a gene: 4. CDR1 and CDR2 (germline): MNHEY, SVGAGI.

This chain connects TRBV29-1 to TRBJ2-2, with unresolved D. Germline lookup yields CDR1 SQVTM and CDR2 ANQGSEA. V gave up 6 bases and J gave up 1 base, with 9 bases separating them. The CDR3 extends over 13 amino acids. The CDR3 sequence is CSVVGQNTGELFF. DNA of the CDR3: TGCAGCGTCGTCGGTCAGAACACCGGGGAGCTGTTTTTT.

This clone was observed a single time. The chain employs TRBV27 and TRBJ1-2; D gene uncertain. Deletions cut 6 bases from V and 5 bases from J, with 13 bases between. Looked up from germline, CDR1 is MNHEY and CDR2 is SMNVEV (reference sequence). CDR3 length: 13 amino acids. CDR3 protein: CASSRMGDYGYTF. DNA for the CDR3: TGTGCCAGCAGCCGGATGGGCGATTATGGCTACACCTTC.

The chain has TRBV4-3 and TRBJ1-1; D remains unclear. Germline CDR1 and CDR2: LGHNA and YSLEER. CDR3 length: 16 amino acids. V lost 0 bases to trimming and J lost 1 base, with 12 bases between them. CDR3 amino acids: CASSQDSPRTNTEAFF. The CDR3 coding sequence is TGCGCCAGCAGCCAAGATTCGCCCAGAACGAACACTGAAGCTTTCTTT.

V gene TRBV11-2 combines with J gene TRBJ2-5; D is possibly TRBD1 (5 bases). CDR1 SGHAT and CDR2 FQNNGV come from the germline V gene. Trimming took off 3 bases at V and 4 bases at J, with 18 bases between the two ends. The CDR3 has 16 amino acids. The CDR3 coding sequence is TGTGCCAGCAGCTTCGAGATGGACATTAGTGGAGAGACCCAGTACTTC. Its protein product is CASSFEMDISGETQYF. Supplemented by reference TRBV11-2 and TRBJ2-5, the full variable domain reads EAGVAQSPRYKIIEKRQSVAFWCNPISGHATLYWYQQILGQGPKLLIQFQNNGVVDDSQLPKDRFSAERLKGVDSTLKIQPAKLEDSAVYLCASSFEMDISGETQYFGPGTRLLVL.

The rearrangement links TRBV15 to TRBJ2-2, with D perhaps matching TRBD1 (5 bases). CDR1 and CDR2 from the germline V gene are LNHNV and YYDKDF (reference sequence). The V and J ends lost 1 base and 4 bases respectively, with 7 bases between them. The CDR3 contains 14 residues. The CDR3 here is CATSRATGTGELFF. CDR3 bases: TGTGCCACCAGCAGAGCAACAGGCACCGGGGAGCTGTTTTTT.

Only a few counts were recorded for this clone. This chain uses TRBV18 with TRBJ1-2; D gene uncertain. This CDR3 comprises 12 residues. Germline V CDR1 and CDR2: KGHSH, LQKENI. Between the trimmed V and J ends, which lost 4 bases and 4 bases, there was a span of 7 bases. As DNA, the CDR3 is TGTGCCAGCTCACTCGGCGCCTATGGCTACACCTTC. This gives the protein CASSLGAYGYTF.

DNA of the CDR3: TGTGCCAGCAGCTTAGTGGTCGGACAGGGGTCTGGAAACACCATATATTTT. This codes for CASSLVVGQGSGNTIYF. V and J are TRBV7-9 and TRBJ1-3, with 9 bases aligning to TRBD1. J lost 1 base, V lost 1 base, and 5 bases had no gene match. The CDR3 length is 17 residues. Per the germline V gene, CDR1 is SEHNR and CDR2 is FQNEAQ (reference sequence).

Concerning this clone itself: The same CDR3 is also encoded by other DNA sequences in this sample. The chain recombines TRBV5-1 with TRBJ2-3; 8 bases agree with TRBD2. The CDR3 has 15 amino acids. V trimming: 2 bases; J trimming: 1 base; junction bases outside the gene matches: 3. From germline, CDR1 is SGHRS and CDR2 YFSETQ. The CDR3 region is CASSLAGVGTDTQYF. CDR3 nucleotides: TGCGCCAGCAGCTTAGCGGGAGTTGGCACAGATACGCAGTATTTT.

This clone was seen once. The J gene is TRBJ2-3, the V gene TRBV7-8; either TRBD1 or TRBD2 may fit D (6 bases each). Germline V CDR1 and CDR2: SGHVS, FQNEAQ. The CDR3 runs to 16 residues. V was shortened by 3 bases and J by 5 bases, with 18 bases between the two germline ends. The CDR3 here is CASSFRGPTAKDTQYF. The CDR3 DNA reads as TGTGCCAGCAGCTTTCGGGGGCCGACAGCTAAAGATACGCAGTATTTT.

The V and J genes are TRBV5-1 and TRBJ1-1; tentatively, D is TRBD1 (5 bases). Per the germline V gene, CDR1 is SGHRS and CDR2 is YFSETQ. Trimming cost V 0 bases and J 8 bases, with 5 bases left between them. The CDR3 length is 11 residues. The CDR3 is CASSLDREAFF. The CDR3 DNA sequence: TGCGCCAGCAGCTTGGACAGGGAAGCTTTCTTT.

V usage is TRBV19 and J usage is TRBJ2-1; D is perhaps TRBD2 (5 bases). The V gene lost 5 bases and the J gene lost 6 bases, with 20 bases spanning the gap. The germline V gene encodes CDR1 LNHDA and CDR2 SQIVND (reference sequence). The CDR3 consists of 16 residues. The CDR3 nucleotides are TGTGCCAGTAGTCTACTGGCGGGCCCGCCTGGCAATGAGCAGTTCTTC. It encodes CASSLLAGPPGNEQFF.

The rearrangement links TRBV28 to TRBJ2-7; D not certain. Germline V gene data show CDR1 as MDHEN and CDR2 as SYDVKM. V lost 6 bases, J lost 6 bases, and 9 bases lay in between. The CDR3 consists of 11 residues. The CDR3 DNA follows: TGTGCCAGCAGGGTGATGGGCGAGCAGTACTTC. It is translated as CASRVMGEQYF.

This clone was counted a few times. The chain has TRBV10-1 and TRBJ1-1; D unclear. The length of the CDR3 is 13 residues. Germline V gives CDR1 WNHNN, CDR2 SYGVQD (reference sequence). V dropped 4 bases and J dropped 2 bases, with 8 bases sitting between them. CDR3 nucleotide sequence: TGCGCCAGCAGTGGGGGAGTCAACACTGAAGCTTTCTTT. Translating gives CASSGGVNTEAFF.

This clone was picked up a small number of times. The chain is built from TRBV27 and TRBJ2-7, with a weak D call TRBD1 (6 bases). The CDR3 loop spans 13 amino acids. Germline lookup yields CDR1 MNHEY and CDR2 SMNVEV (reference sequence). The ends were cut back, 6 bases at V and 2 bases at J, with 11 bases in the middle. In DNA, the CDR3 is TGTGCCAGCAGACTCCCAGGGGCCTACGAGCAGTACTTC. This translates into CASRLPGAYEQYF.

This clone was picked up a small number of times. CDR3 nucleotides: TGCGCCAGCAGCTTGGGTGACAGGGGTGGTTACGAGCAGTACTTC. It encodes CASSLGDRGGYEQYF. This chain uses TRBV5-1 with TRBJ2-7, with 8 positions matching TRBD1. V dropped 0 bases and J dropped 4; count of bases not matched to a gene: 6. Germline V gene lookup returns CDR1 SGHRS and CDR2 YFSETQ. The CDR3 is made up of 15 amino acids.